This TCR beta chain was sequenced during a study of kidney transplant recipient with SARS-CoV-2 infection. TCRdb reprocessed the reads with MiXCR, giving one entry per CDR3 protein. The table shows 200,000 to 300,000 distinct CDR3 sequences, with 29% occurring only once. For this clonotype: This sequence may be a read error, since a much larger clone differs from it by one base.

The clonotype comes from a male patient aged 25-45 years who had COVID-19 and was a kidney transplant recipient. Some T cells may have originated in the graft donor. Sequenced here: a blood sample, sampled at baseline and between days 110 and 120 from a kidney transplant recipient.

This CDR3 reads CASSHLRFTRKTCGYTF. CDR3 DNA: TGTGCCAGCAGCCATCTGAGGTTTACCCGAAAGACCTGTGGCTACACCTTC. V is TRBV7-8 and J is TRBJ1-2, with unresolved D. Looked up from germline, CDR1 is SGHVS and CDR2 is FQNEAQ. V lost 5 bases to trimming and J lost 7 bases, with 26 bases between them. CDR3 size: 17 residues.